These 28 T cell receptor beta chains share one sample of origin, sequenced in a study of T cells in Graves' hyperthyroidism and ophthalmopathy. Using RNA transcripts as the source, TCR beta CDR3 regions were amplified. The HTBI primer set served for first-round RT-PCR of the TCR CDR3. TCRdb processed the multiplex PCR reads anew with MiXCR; each CDR3 protein has one entry. The sample shows about 360,000 distinct CDR3 sequences, around 14% of them seen only once. Sample: blood. Receptors were obtained from a woman younger than 35 with Graves' hyperthyroidism that later progressed to Graves' ophthalmopathy.

Concerning this clonotype: Possible read error: a much larger clone is one base away. The V and J genes are TRBV2 and TRBJ1-5, with 10 nucleotides matching TRBD1. Germline V gene data show CDR1 as SNHLY and CDR2 as FYNNEI. The CDR3 sequence is 15 residues long. The V gene end was trimmed by 6 bases and the J gene end by 4 bases; junction bases not matched to a gene: 6. The CDR3 loop is CASSHRTGGNQPQHF. The CDR3 DNA follows: TGTGCCAGCAGCCATAGGACAGGGGGTAATCAGCCCCAGCATTTT.

V gene TRBV7-6 combines with J gene TRBJ1-3; D gene uncertain. In germline, CDR1 is SGHVS, CDR2 FNYEAQ. CDR3 length: 13 residues. Deletions cut 7 bases from V and 4 bases from J, with 11 bases between. The CDR3 coding sequence is TGTGCCAGCACCCACGGCCGGGGAAACACCATATATTTT. It encodes CASTHGRGNTIYF.

In its sample, this clonotype was seen many times. The V and J genes are TRBV2 and TRBJ2-3, with D perhaps given as TRBD1 or TRBD2 (5 bases each). V was clipped by 8 bases and J by 2 bases, with 20 bases between them. The CDR3 extends over 16 amino acids. CDR1 is SNHLY, CDR2 FYNNEI, per germline. The CDR3 DNA follows: TGTGCCAGCCGACCTCTGTGGGACCGAGTCACAGATACGCAGTATTTT. Residues: CASRPLWDRVTDTQYF.

This clonotype has ten or more counts. The chain combines TRBV7-9 with TRBJ1-2, with TRBD1 matching 7 bases. The trim removed 3 bases at V and 4 bases at J, leaving 5 bases unmatched. CDR1 is SEHNR, CDR2 FQNEAQ, per germline (reference sequence). The CDR3 consists of 14 residues. DNA for the CDR3: TGTGCCAGCAGCTTGGAGGGACAGATCTATGGCTACACCTTC. Amino acid sequence: CASSLEGQIYGYTF.

The chain recombines TRBV15 with TRBJ1-1; D is perhaps TRBD1 (5 bases). This CDR3 is built from 15 residues. In germline, CDR1 is LNHNV, CDR2 YYDKDF (reference sequence). Trimming pared 8 bases from V and 4 bases from J, leaving 20 bases between. CDR3 residues: CATWTDHGGGTEAFF. CDR3 DNA sequence: TGTGCCACCTGGACTGATCACGGGGGTGGCACTGAAGCTTTCTTT.

The table lists this clonotype with many counts. This chain links TRBV7-9 with TRBJ1-1; D unresolved. Per the germline V gene, CDR1 is SEHNR and CDR2 is FQNEAQ (reference sequence). V was cut by 1 base and J by 7 bases, with 13 bases left in between. The length of the CDR3 is 14 residues. The CDR3 sequence: CASSLVHRAGEAFF. The CDR3 DNA sequence: TGTGCCAGCAGCTTAGTACATAGGGCTGGTGAAGCTTTCTTT. The full variable domain, completed using reference TRBV7-9 and TRBJ1-1, is DTGVSQNPRHKITKRGQNVTFRCDPISEHNRLYWYRQTLGQGPEFLTYFQNEAQLEKSRLLSDRFSAERPKGSFSTLEIQRTEQGDSAMYLCASSLVHRAGEAFFGQGTRLTVV.

This clonotype came up many times. The chain uses TRBV6-2 or TRBV6-3 and TRBJ1-2; D unclear. The CDR3 contains 12 residues. The germline gives CDR1 MNHEY, CDR2 SVGEGT. V was pared by 4 bases and J by 5 bases, with 8 bases between. For the CDR3, the DNA is TGTGCCAGCAGTTCCATTCCGTATGGCTACACCTTC. Residues: CASSSIPYGYTF.

This clonotype was found many times. The genes are TRBV30 and TRBJ2-1, with TRBD1 identical over 9 bases. The CDR3 runs to 17 residues. Germline values: CDR1 GTSNPN, CDR2 SVGIG (reference sequence). With V trimmed by 1 base and J by 4 bases, 11 bases remained unmatched. In nucleotides, the CDR3 is TGTGCCTGGAGTGCGATCATGCCGGGACAGGGTTACAATGAGCAGTTCTTC. Its protein product is CAWSAIMPGQGYNEQFF. Supplemented by reference TRBV30 and TRBJ2-1, the full variable domain reads SQTIHQWPATLVQPVGSPLSLECTVEGTSNPNLYWYRQAAGRGLQLLFYSVGIGQISSEVPQNLSASRPQDRQFILSSKKLLLSDSGFYLCAWSAIMPGQGYNEQFFGPGTRLTVL.

This sequence joins TRBV3-1 and TRBJ2-5; the match to TRBD2 covers 11 bases. CDR1 and CDR2 (germline): LGHDT, YNNKEL (reference sequence). The CDR3 has 17 residues. Germline trimming cut 3 bases from V and 0 bases from J; bases unmatched to any gene: 6. CDR3 sequence: CASSQEPGLADQETQYF. For the CDR3, the DNA is TGTGCCAGCAGCCAGGAACCGGGACTAGCGGACCAAGAGACCCAGTACTTC.

This clonotype was detected ten times or more. The V gene is TRBV7-8, the J gene TRBJ2-7; 8 bases line up with TRBD2. CDR1 and CDR2 from the germline V gene are SGHVS and FQNEAQ. There are 16 residues in the CDR3. V shed 1 base and J 0 bases; nucleotides not matched to a gene: 5. The CDR3 coding sequence is TGTGCCAGCAGCTTAGGGGCGGGAGGCCTCTCCTACGAGCAGTACTTC. Its translation is CASSLGAGGLSYEQYF.

This clonotype was seen at least ten times. V usage is TRBV28 and J usage is TRBJ1-1; TRBD1 matches at 8 bases. Trimming at V came to 4 bases and at J to 6 bases, leaving 4 bases not matched to a gene. This CDR3 spans 13 amino acids. From germline, CDR1 is MDHEN and CDR2 SYDVKM. CDR3 residues: CASSSGQGSEAFF. The CDR3 region has the DNA TGTGCCAGCAGTTCCGGACAGGGTTCTGAAGCTTTCTTT.

The rearrangement joins TRBV29-1 to TRBJ2-1, with 7 bases lining up with TRBD2. J was trimmed by 1 base and V by 1 base; bases with no gene match: 7. The CDR3 spans 16 residues. Per the germline V gene, CDR1 is SQVTM and CDR2 is ANQGSEA. As DNA, the CDR3 is TGCAGCGTTGAAGGCACCCTAGCGGTTTCCTACAATGAGCAGTTCTTC. This gives the protein CSVEGTLAVSYNEQFF.

This clonotype was picked up many times. The J gene is TRBJ2-1, the V gene TRBV7-2; D gene uncertain. The CDR3 is made up of 15 amino acids. V dropped 2 bases and J dropped 7 bases, with 15 bases sitting between them. Germline assignment: CDR1 SGHTA and CDR2 FQGNSA. CDR3 nucleotides: TGTGCCAGCAGCTTATTTCCGGGCGGTGGGAATGAGCAGTTCTTC. It codes for CASSLFPGGGNEQFF. Drawing the rest from reference TRBV7-2 and TRBJ2-1, the complete variable domain is GAGVSQSPSNKVTEKGKDVELRCDPISGHTALYWYRQSLGQGLEFLIYFQGNSAPDKSGLPSDRFSAERTGGSVSTLTIQRTQQEDSAVYLCASSLFPGGGNEQFFGPGTRLTVL.

Only a few counts were recorded for this clonotype. The chain couples TRBV20-1 to TRBJ2-5; 9 bases map to TRBD1. V lost 3 bases to trimming and J lost 4 bases; unmatched junction nucleotides: 9. The CDR3 has 15 residues. Per the germline V gene, CDR1 is DFQATT and CDR2 is SNEGSKA (reference sequence). Written as DNA, the CDR3 is TGCAGTGCTAGGGACAGGGGCACCACAGGAGAGACCCAGTACTTC. Protein sequence: CSARDRGTTGETQYF.

The rearrangement links TRBV30 to TRBJ2-1, with unresolved D. V was pared by 0 bases and J by 6 bases, with 9 bases between. CDR1 and CDR2 (germline): GTSNPN, SVGIG (reference sequence). This CDR3 is 13 amino acids long. CDR3 sequence reads: CAWSVGEANEQFF. The DNA for the CDR3 is TGTGCCTGGAGTGTAGGAGAGGCCAATGAGCAGTTCTTC. Complete variable domain (other parts from reference TRBV30 and TRBJ2-1): SQTIHQWPATLVQPVGSPLSLECTVEGTSNPNLYWYRQAAGRGLQLLFYSVGIGQISSEVPQNLSASRPQDRQFILSSKKLLLSDSGFYLCAWSVGEANEQFFGPGTRLTVL.

This clonotype was recorded at least ten times. Here the CDR3 reads CASSPPGHPNSPLHF. The CDR3 DNA sequence: TGTGCCAGCTCACCACCCGGACACCCCAATTCACCCCTCCACTTT. The genes are TRBV18 and TRBJ1-6; perhaps TRBD1 as D (5 bases). The CDR3 consists of 15 residues. Trimming cost V 0 bases and J 7 bases, with 10 bases left between them. Germline V gene data show CDR1 as KGHSH and CDR2 as LQKENI.

This clonotype has only a few counts. The J gene is TRBJ1-1, the V gene TRBV6-5; 7 bases fit TRBD1. This CDR3 region has 15 residues. Germline loops: CDR1 MNHEY, CDR2 SVGAGI. The ends lost 2 bases at V and 1 base at J; junction bases unmatched: 4. CDR3 nucleotide sequence: TGTGCCAGCAGTTACGAGGGGGCGGCGAACACTGAAGCTTTCTTT. Translation: CASSYEGAANTEAFF.

This clonotype was counted many times. The CDR3 loop is CASSSPRENTEAFF. In DNA form, the CDR3 reads TGTGCCAGCAGCTCCCCCCGGGAGAACACTGAAGCTTTCTTT. V is TRBV7-9 and J is TRBJ1-1; no definite D call. V was trimmed by 4 bases and J by 1 base, leaving 10 bases between them. CDR3 length equals 14 residues. The V gene's germline CDR1 is SEHNR and CDR2 FQNEAQ (reference sequence).

The chain has TRBV5-6 and TRBJ1-3; no firm D call. The germline CDR1 and CDR2 sequences are SGHDT and YYEEEE. The length of the CDR3 is 19 residues. Trimming pared 2 bases from V and 0 bases from J, leaving 21 bases between. DNA of the CDR3: TGTGCCAGCAGCTTTTACGGAGTAAGGGAACCCCCCTCTGGAAACACCATATATTTT. It specifies CASSFYGVREPPSGNTIYF. Looking up the rest from reference TRBV5-6 and TRBJ1-3 gives the full variable domain: DAGVTQSPTHLIKTRGQQVTLRCSPKSGHDTVSWYQQALGQGPQFIFQYYEEEERQRGNFPDRFSGHQFPNYSSELNVNALLLGDSALYLCASSFYGVREPPSGNTIYFGEGSWLTVV.

The chain employs TRBV7-3 and TRBJ2-2; D might be TRBD1 (5 bases). The CDR3 is 14 amino acids. The germline V and J ends were trimmed by 9 bases and 0 bases, with 11 bases remaining between them. CDR1 SGHTA and CDR2 FQGTGA come from the germline V gene. Here the CDR3 reads CASPGFANTGELFF. In DNA, the CDR3 is TGTGCCAGTCCAGGGTTCGCGAACACCGGGGAGCTGTTTTTT.

This clonotype was counted ten times or more. The chain combines TRBV29-1 with TRBJ2-2; D remains unclear. The germline V gene encodes CDR1 SQVTM and CDR2 ANQGSEA. The ends were cut back, 7 bases at V and 1 base at J, with 7 bases in the middle. The CDR3 consists of 12 residues. CDR3: CSAVVNTGELFF. The DNA for the CDR3 is TGCAGCGCCGTAGTGAACACCGGGGAGCTGTTTTTT.

The V gene is TRBV20-1, the J gene TRBJ2-1; a possible D gene is TRBD1 (6 bases). CDR3 length: 14 amino acids. V lost 2 bases and J lost 6, with 14 bases in between. Germline CDR1 is DFQATT and CDR2 is SNEGSKA (reference sequence). The CDR3 region is CSARQGFRANEQFF. In nucleotides, the CDR3 is TGCAGTGCTAGACAGGGGTTTCGGGCCAATGAGCAGTTCTTC.

At least ten counts were recorded for this clonotype. V usage is TRBV27 and J usage is TRBJ2-5, with 11 bases lining up with TRBD2. The CDR3 has 16 amino acids. The germline gives CDR1 MNHEY, CDR2 SMNVEV (reference sequence). Trimming at V came to 3 bases and at J to 5 bases, leaving 8 bases not matched to a gene. The chain's CDR3 is CASSFSSGRPTETQYF. Written as DNA, the CDR3 is TGTGCCAGCAGTTTTTCTAGCGGGAGGCCAACCGAGACCCAGTACTTC.

This clonotype was recorded many times. The rearrangement joins TRBV6-2 or TRBV6-3 to TRBJ2-3, with D tentatively TRBD1 (6 bases). The CDR3 length is 17 residues. Germline CDR1 MNHEY, CDR2 SVGEGT. V was pared by 4 bases and J by 4 bases, with 21 bases between. CDR3 sequence reads: CASSLEVRTALSDTQYF. In DNA, the CDR3 is TGTGCCAGCAGTTTGGAAGTGAGGACAGCCTTATCAGATACGCAGTATTTT.

This clonotype has a handful of counts. The rearrangement joins TRBV18 to TRBJ2-5, with D unresolved. CDR3 length: 14 amino acids. V lost 3 bases and J 4 bases, leaving 12 bases between the germline ends. Germline V lookup: CDR1 KGHSH, CDR2 LQKENI. The CDR3 sequence: CASSPSPGGETQYF. The DNA for the CDR3 is TGTGCCAGCTCACCCTCCCCGGGCGGAGAGACCCAGTACTTC.

This clonotype showed up just a few times. The chain has TRBV19 and TRBJ2-6; perhaps TRBD2 as D (6 bases). CDR1 and CDR2 (germline): LNHDA, SQIVND (reference sequence). Trimming left V 3 bases short and J 0 bases short, with 9 bases between. There are 16 residues in the CDR3. Written as DNA, the CDR3 is TGTGCCAGTAGTATTGGGGGGAGCTCTGGGGCCAACGTCCTGACTTTC. This codes for CASSIGGSSGANVLTF.

Comment on this clonotype: A read error may explain this, as a much larger clone is one base away. V gene TRBV27 combines with J gene TRBJ2-1; 8 bases agree with TRBD2. The CDR3 sequence is 15 residues long. Germline V gene data show CDR1 as MNHEY and CDR2 as SMNVEV (reference sequence). Trimming cost V 6 bases and J 3 bases; bases outside gene matches: 7. The CDR3 is CASSPGSGGYNEQFF. CDR3 bases: TGTGCCAGCAGCCCTGGGAGCGGGGGCTACAATGAGCAGTTCTTC.

This sequence joins TRBV27 and TRBJ2-7; D possibly matches TRBD1 or TRBD2 (5 bases each). This CDR3 comprises 13 residues. Germline values: CDR1 MNHEY, CDR2 SMNVEV (reference sequence). The germline V and J ends were trimmed by 3 bases and 3 bases, with 9 bases remaining between them. CDR3 region: CASSFTRGYEQYF. The CDR3 DNA reads as TGTGCCAGCAGTTTTACTAGGGGCTACGAGCAGTACTTC.